The 32 T cell receptor beta chains below were found in one sample sequenced in a study of Graves' ophthalmopathy and Graves' hyperthyroidism. RNA served as the template for amplifying TCR beta CDR3 regions. The first-round RT-PCR employed HTBI primers together with the Qiagen OneStep RT-PCR kit. A multiplex PCR was then performed as the second round. From the multiplex PCR reads, TCRdb called clonotypes with MiXCR, one entry per CDR3 protein. The table has about 370,000 distinct CDR3 sequences, approximately 20% seen once. Sequenced input: peripheral blood. The source is a woman between 18 and 29 years old with Graves' ophthalmopathy.

This clonotype was detected once. The rearrangement links TRBV27 to TRBJ1-1; TRBD1 might be the D (5 bases). Trimming removed 3 bases from V and 0 bases from J, with 8 bases in between. The CDR3 spans 14 residues. Germline V lookup: CDR1 MNHEY, CDR2 SMNVEV (reference sequence). CDR3 sequence (DNA): TGTGCCAGCAGTTTCCTAGGGGTGAACACTGAAGCTTTCTTT. Translating gives CASSFLGVNTEAFF.

This clonotype was found many times. The V call is TRBV12-3 or TRBV12-4, the J call TRBJ1-1; tentatively, D is TRBD1 (6 bases). Trimming took 5 bases from V and 1 from J, leaving 14 bases between them. The CDR3 sequence is 15 residues long. The DNA of the CDR3 is TGTGCCAGCAGTGATTGGCGGGGGCAGAACACTGAAGCTTTCTTT. Translation gives CASSDWRGQNTEAFF.

This clonotype has a count of ten or more. The rearrangement uses TRBV6-1 and TRBJ1-1; 12 bases match TRBD1. The V and J ends lost 9 bases and 8 bases, in that order; junction bases with no gene match: 13. The CDR3 runs 15 residues. Per germline, CDR1 MNHNS and CDR2 SASEGT. The CDR3 DNA follows: TGTGCCAGTGTCTCAGGCTTGGGACAGGGGGCGGAAGCTTTCTTT. This gives the protein CASVSGLGQGAEAFF.

This clonotype came up many times. V usage is TRBV6-1 and J usage is TRBJ1-1; 8 bases are a match to TRBD1. Germline loops: CDR1 MNHNS, CDR2 SASEGT. The length of the CDR3 is 15 residues. The V segment lost 3 bases and the J segment 1 base; nucleotides outside the gene matches: 4. CDR3 in amino acids: CASSDPGTGNTEAFF. In DNA, the CDR3 is TGTGCCAGCAGTGACCCCGGGACAGGGAACACTGAAGCTTTCTTT.

This clonotype was seen many times. The V gene is TRBV6-1, the J gene TRBJ1-1; unclear D gene. Germline-derived CDR1 and CDR2 are MNHNS and SASEGT. This CDR3 has 11 residues. Trimming removed 0 bases from V and 10 bases from J, with 6 bases in between. Here the CDR3 reads CASSEAVPAFF. CDR3 coding DNA: TGTGCCAGCAGTGAAGCGGTGCCAGCTTTCTTT.

This clonotype was counted ten times or more. The chain couples TRBV20-1 to TRBJ1-5; weak D call: TRBD1 (5 bases). Per germline, CDR1 DFQATT and CDR2 SNEGSKA (reference sequence). This CDR3 region has 13 residues. Trimming took off 0 bases at V and 4 bases at J, with 7 bases between the two ends. The CDR3 nucleotides read TGCAGTGCTAGAGATTGGGGGAATCAGCCCCAGCATTTT. Protein: CSARDWGNQPQHF.

This rearrangement joins TRBV6-1 to TRBJ2-2; 7 positions match TRBD2. CDR3 size: 13 residues. Looked up from germline, CDR1 is MNHNS and CDR2 is SASEGT. Trimming took 8 bases from V and 5 from J; bases not matched to a gene: 5. CDR3 region: CASGGLLTGELFF. As DNA, the CDR3 is TGTGCCAGCGGGGGACTATTGACCGGGGAGCTGTTTTTT.

Many counts were recorded for this clonotype. The chain recombines TRBV29-1 with TRBJ1-3; D might be TRBD1 (5 bases). The V and J ends lost 3 bases and 3 bases respectively, with 15 bases between them. This CDR3 region has 15 residues. The germline CDR1 and CDR2 sequences are SQVTM and ANQGSEA. The CDR3 sequence: CSVENSSGFGNTIYF. The CDR3 bases are TGCAGCGTTGAGAACTCCTCAGGGTTTGGAAACACCATATATTTT. Full variable domain (remainder filled in from reference TRBV29-1 and TRBJ1-3): SAVISQKPSRDICQRGTSLTIQCQVDSQVTMMFWYRQQPGQSLTLIATANQGSEATYESGFVIDKFPISRPNLTFSTLTVSNMSPEDSSIYLCSVENSSGFGNTIYFGEGSWLTVV.

This clonotype has ten or more counts. The genes are TRBV7-3 and TRBJ1-1; D is unclear. The CDR3 sequence is 17 residues long. V lost 2 bases, J lost 2 bases, and 18 bases lay in between. CDR1 is SGHTA, CDR2 FQGTGA, per germline. The DNA of the CDR3 is TGTGCCAGCAGCTTAGGGGTCGGGCAGAGCCCTAACACTGAAGCTTTCTTT. As protein: CASSLGVGQSPNTEAFF.

This clonotype occurred many times. One end of the junction is discordant with germline, which a read error may explain. The chain joins TRBV6-1 to TRBJ2-5; D assignment may be TRBD1 or TRBD2 (5 bases each). This CDR3 is built from 13 residues. Looked up from germline, CDR1 is MNHNS and CDR2 is SASEGT. In DNA, the CDR3 is TGTGCCAGCTTCAAAGGGACCGTGGAGACCCGGTACTTC. Its protein product is CASFKGTVETRYF.

This clonotype was recorded many times. The V and J genes are TRBV4-1 and TRBJ2-7; no clear D. CDR3 length equals 13 residues. Between the trimmed V and J ends, which lost 1 base and 3 bases, there was a span of 7 bases. Germline values: CDR1 MGHRA, CDR2 YSYEKL. The CDR3 region has the DNA TGCGCCAGCAGCCAAGTTAACCTCTACGAGCAGTACTTC. Protein sequence: CASSQVNLYEQYF.

This clonotype was found many times. V is TRBV4-1 and J is TRBJ1-1; no clear D gene. The CDR3 has 16 residues. V lost 0 bases and J 2 bases, leaving 13 bases between the germline ends. CDR1 is MGHRA, CDR2 YSYEKL, per germline. The CDR3 reads CASSQDPSGPNTEAFF. The DNA of the CDR3 is TGCGCCAGCAGCCAAGATCCTAGCGGTCCAAACACTGAAGCTTTCTTT.

At least ten counts were recorded for this clonotype. V usage is TRBV11-2 and J usage is TRBJ2-5, with D hard to call. Germline V gene sequence: CDR1 SGHAT, CDR2 FQNNGV. With 2 bases removed from V and 5 bases from J, the gap between germline ends came to 12 bases. The CDR3 sequence is 14 residues long. The CDR3 here is CASSLFIIGETQYF. The CDR3 DNA reads as TGTGCCAGCAGCTTATTTATTATAGGGGAGACCCAGTACTTC.

At least ten counts were recorded for this clonotype. V is TRBV11-2 and J is TRBJ2-3; 8 bases are a match to TRBD2. The CDR3 is made up of 16 amino acids. From germline, CDR1 is SGHAT and CDR2 FQNNGV. The V and J ends lost 3 bases and 3 bases, in that order; junction bases with no gene match: 8. DNA of the CDR3: TGTGCCAGCAGCTTCTTTATCGGGAGGGCAACAGATACGCAGTATTTT. It is translated as CASSFFIGRATDTQYF.

This clonotype came up a few times. The chain employs TRBV2 and TRBJ2-7; the D gene could be TRBD1 or TRBD2 (6 bases each). There are 16 residues in the CDR3. Trimming left V 3 bases short and J 3 bases short, with 18 bases between. Germline assignment: CDR1 SNHLY and CDR2 FYNNEI. CDR3 sequence reads: CASSDGARGVIYEQYF. As DNA, the CDR3 is TGTGCCAGCAGTGATGGGGCAAGGGGGGTCATCTACGAGCAGTACTTC. The full variable domain, with the rest looked up from reference TRBV2 and TRBJ2-7, is EPEVTQTPSHQVTQMGQEVILRCVPISNHLYFYWYRQILGQKVEFLVSFYNNEISEKSEIFDDQFSVERPDGSNFTLKIRSTKLEDSAMYFCASSDGARGVIYEQYFGPGTRLTVT.

In its sample, this clonotype was seen many times. The V and J genes are TRBV20-1 and TRBJ2-7, with TRBD2 matching over 9 bases. V shed 0 bases, J shed 1 base, and the junction held 10 bases outside the gene matches. This CDR3 region has 17 residues. CDR1 is DFQATT and CDR2 is SNEGSKA in the germline V gene (reference sequence). The CDR3 DNA is TGCAGTGCTAGAGACCAAAAGAGCGGGAGGTGGTCCTACGAGCAGTACTTC. It codes for CSARDQKSGRWSYEQYF.

This clonotype was recorded many times. This CDR3 reads CASSLGGTSGEQYF. CDR3 DNA sequence: TGTGCCAGCAGCTTAGGGGGGACTTCAGGAGAGCAGTACTTC. The genes are TRBV7-2 and TRBJ2-7; tentative D call: TRBD2 (6 bases). V lost 1 base and J 7 bases, leaving 14 bases between the germline ends. The CDR3 length is 14 residues. Germline CDR1 reads SGHTA; CDR2 reads FQGNSA.

Ten or more counts support this clonotype. The rearrangement uses TRBV29-1 and TRBJ2-7; TRBD1 matches 7 bases. Trimming took 3 bases from V and 1 from J; bases not matched to a gene: 6. CDR1 SQVTM and CDR2 ANQGSEA come from the germline V gene. The CDR3 loop spans 14 amino acids. The CDR3 protein is CSVESGGFSYEQYF. The CDR3 DNA reads as TGCAGCGTTGAGTCAGGGGGTTTTTCCTACGAGCAGTACTTC.

Many counts were recorded for this clonotype. V and J are TRBV11-2 and TRBJ1-5; a weak D match, TRBD1 (6 bases). This CDR3 is built from 18 residues. Germline V gene sequence: CDR1 SGHAT, CDR2 FQNNGV. Trimming left V 1 base short and J 6 bases short, with 22 bases between. The CDR3 here is CASSLGWIFVGRGQPQHF. The CDR3 DNA follows: TGTGCCAGCAGCTTAGGGTGGATATTCGTAGGCAGGGGTCAGCCCCAGCATTTT.

This clonotype was observed at least ten times. This rearrangement joins TRBV5-8 to TRBJ1-6; D gene ambiguous. Germline assignment: CDR1 SGHTS and CDR2 YDEGEE. CDR3 length: 15 amino acids. V lost 0 bases to trimming and J lost 5 bases, with 9 bases between them. The chain's CDR3 is CASSLGWNDNSPLHF. CDR3 sequence (DNA): TGTGCCAGCAGCTTGGGCTGGAATGATAATTCACCCCTCCACTTT.

This clonotype has a count of ten or more. The chain carries TRBV7-2 and TRBJ2-7; D is ambiguous. Trimming removed 1 base from V and 2 bases from J, with 12 bases in between. The CDR3 spans 15 residues. Germline CDR1 SGHTA, CDR2 FQGNSA. DNA for the CDR3: TGTGCCAGCAGCTTAGATGTCGGCAATCCCTACGAGCAGTACTTC. This codes for CASSLDVGNPYEQYF.

This sequence joins TRBV6-5 and TRBJ1-2; TRBD1 matches 7 bases. After removal of 3 bases from V and 8 bases from J, the junction contained 3 bases not matched to a gene. CDR3 length: 12 residues. In germline, CDR1 is MNHEY, CDR2 SVGAGI. The CDR3 reads CASSYTGEGYTF. Here the CDR3 DNA reads TGTGCCAGCAGTTATACAGGGGAAGGCTACACCTTC.

Ten or more counts support this clonotype. The chain joins TRBV11-1 to TRBJ1-1; D remains ambiguous. The CDR3 contains 14 residues. Trimming removed 4 bases from V and 5 bases from J, with 14 bases in between. Germline V gene lookup returns CDR1 SGHAT and CDR2 FQDESV (reference sequence). CDR3 sequence (DNA): TGTGCCAGCAGCTCTGGTTTAATTGGGACTGAAGCTTTCTTT. The encoded protein is CASSSGLIGTEAFF.

This clonotype was counted many times. One junction end does not reproduce the germline sequence, and a read error may be involved. The chain is built from TRBV20-1 and TRBJ2-7; the D gene is possibly TRBD2 (7 bases). The CDR3 length is 16 residues. CDR1 and CDR2 from the germline V gene are DFQATT and SNEGSKA (reference sequence). In DNA, the CDR3 is TGCAGTGCTAGCCGGTTAGGGGGGGAGCCCTCCTACGGGCAGTACTTC. This codes for CSASRLGGEPSYGQYF.

This clonotype was counted ten times or more. The chain recombines TRBV10-3 with TRBJ2-7; 8 positions match TRBD2. J was trimmed by 2 bases and V by 7 bases; bases with no gene match: 7. The CDR3 sequence is 14 residues long. The V gene's germline CDR1 is ENHRY and CDR2 SYGVKD. CDR3 residues: CAIKPSGGPYEQYF. For the CDR3, the DNA is TGTGCCATCAAGCCCAGCGGGGGTCCCTACGAGCAGTACTTC.

At least ten counts were recorded for this clonotype. The chain employs TRBV6-2 or TRBV6-3 and TRBJ1-1, with a weak D call TRBD1 (5 bases). V lost 7 bases and J 0 bases, leaving 12 bases between the germline ends. The CDR3 is 14 amino acids. Germline-derived CDR1 and CDR2 are MNHEY and SVGEGT. CDR3 sequence (DNA): TGTGCCAGCACCCCCCCGACAGTGAACACTGAAGCTTTCTTT. Protein product: CASTPPTVNTEAFF.

This clonotype was detected many times. V gene TRBV7-6 combines with J gene TRBJ1-5; TRBD1 is a possible D gene (6 bases). The CDR3 spans 14 residues. Looked up from germline, CDR1 is SGHVS and CDR2 is FNYEAQ. V was cut by 2 bases and J by 5 bases, with 10 bases left in between. The CDR3 DNA reads as TGTGCCAGCAGCTTAACAGGGACACATCAGCCCCAGCATTTT. Translation gives CASSLTGTHQPQHF.

This clonotype came up many times. This chain joins TRBV6-2 or TRBV6-3 and TRBJ1-1; no clear D gene. Trimming removed 8 bases from V and 10 bases from J, with 17 bases in between. Germline V gene data show CDR1 as MNHEY and CDR2 as SVGEGT. This CDR3 has 12 amino acids. The CDR3 DNA reads as TGTGCCAGCGGTGGAGGGTCCCGACGAGCTTTCTTT. It translates to CASGGGSRRAFF.

The V and J genes are TRBV7-2 and TRBJ1-1, with D tentatively TRBD1 (5 bases). V gave up 5 bases and J gave up 2 bases, with 15 bases separating them. Germline assignment: CDR1 SGHTA and CDR2 FQGNSA. This CDR3 spans 15 amino acids. The DNA of the CDR3 is TGTGCCAGCAGCATACGACAGATACGAAACACTGAAGCTTTCTTT. Translated: CASSIRQIRNTEAFF.

The genes are TRBV11-2 and TRBJ2-2; D gene ambiguous. V dropped 2 bases and J dropped 3 bases, with 13 bases sitting between them. Germline CDR1 and CDR2: SGHAT and FQNNGV. The CDR3 is 16 residues long. The DNA for the CDR3 is TGTGCCAGCAGCTTATATCTTTCAACGGACACCGGGGAGCTGTTTTTT. Translation: CASSLYLSTDTGELFF.

At least ten counts were recorded for this clonotype. This rearrangement joins TRBV4-1 to TRBJ2-5, with D maybe TRBD2 (6 bases). From germline, CDR1 is MGHRA and CDR2 YSYEKL. There are 15 residues in the CDR3. The V gene lost 4 bases and the J gene lost 4 bases, with 16 bases spanning the gap. DNA for the CDR3: TGCGCCAGCAGCCCCATGTGGGGGGATCGAGAGACCCAGTACTTC. Amino acids: CASSPMWGDRETQYF.

The chain carries TRBV6-1 and TRBJ2-7; 7 bases agree with TRBD1. The CDR3 is 12 amino acids. Trimming cost V 2 bases and J 9 bases; bases outside gene matches: 4. CDR1 and CDR2 (germline): MNHNS, SASEGT. CDR3 in amino acids: CASSEQGVGQYF. DNA for the CDR3: TGTGCCAGCAGTGAACAGGGGGTGGGGCAGTACTTC.